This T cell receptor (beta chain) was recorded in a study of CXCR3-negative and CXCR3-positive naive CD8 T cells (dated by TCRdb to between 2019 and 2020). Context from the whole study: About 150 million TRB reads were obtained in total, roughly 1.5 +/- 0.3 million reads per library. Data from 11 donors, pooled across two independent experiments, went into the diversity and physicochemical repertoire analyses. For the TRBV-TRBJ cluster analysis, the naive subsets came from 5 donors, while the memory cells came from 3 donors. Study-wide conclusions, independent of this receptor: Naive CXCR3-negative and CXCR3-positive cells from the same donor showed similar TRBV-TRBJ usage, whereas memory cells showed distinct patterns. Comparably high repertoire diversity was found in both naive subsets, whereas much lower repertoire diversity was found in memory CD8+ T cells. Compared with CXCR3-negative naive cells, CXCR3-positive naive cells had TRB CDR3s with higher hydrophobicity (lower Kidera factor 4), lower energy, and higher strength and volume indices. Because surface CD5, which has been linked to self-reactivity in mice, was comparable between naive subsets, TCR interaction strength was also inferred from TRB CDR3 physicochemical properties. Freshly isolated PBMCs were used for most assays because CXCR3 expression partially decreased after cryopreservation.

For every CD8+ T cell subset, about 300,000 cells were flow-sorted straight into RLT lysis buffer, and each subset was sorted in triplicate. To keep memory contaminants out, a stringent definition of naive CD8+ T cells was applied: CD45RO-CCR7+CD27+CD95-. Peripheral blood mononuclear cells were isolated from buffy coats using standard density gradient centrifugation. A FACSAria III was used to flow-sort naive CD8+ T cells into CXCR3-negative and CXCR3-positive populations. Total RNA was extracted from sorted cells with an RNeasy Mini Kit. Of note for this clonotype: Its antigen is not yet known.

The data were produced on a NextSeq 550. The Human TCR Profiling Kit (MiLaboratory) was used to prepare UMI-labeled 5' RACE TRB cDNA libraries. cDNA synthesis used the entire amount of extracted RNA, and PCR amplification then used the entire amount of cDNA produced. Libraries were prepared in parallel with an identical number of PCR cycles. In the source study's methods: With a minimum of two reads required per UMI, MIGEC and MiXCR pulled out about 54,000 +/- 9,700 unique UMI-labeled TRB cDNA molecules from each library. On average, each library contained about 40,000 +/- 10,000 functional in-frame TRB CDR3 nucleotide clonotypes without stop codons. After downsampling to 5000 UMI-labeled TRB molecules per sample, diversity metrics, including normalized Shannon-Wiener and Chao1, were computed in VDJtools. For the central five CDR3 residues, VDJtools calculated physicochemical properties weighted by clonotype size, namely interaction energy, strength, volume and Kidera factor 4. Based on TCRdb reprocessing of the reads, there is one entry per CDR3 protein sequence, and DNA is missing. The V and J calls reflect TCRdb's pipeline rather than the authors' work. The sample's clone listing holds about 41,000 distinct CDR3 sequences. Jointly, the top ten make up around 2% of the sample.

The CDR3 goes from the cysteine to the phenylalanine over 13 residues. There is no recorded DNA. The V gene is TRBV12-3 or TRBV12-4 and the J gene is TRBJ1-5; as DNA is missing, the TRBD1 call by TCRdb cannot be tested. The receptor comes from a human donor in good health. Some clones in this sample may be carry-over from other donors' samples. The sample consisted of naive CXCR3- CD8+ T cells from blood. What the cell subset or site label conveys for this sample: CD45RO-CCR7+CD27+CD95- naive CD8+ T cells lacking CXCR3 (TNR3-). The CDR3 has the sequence CASGQDYNQPQHF.